A selection of T cell receptor beta chains follows, all from one sample in a study of blood T cell repertoires in COVID-19. Clones were sequenced by immunoSEQ multiplex PCR, and TCRdb holds only the in-frame ones, with some missing. The repertoire consists of roughly 260,000 clones, with 85% to 95% occurring once and the leading ten covering approximately 2%. The sample was PBMCs or T cells enriched from blood (not recorded which). Receptors originate from a woman aged 18-35 years who had recovered from COVID-19. Each CDR3 is given with its conserved first and last residue. A D gene is named only where the DNA matches it firmly. Only some rows state a clone size, as once, few, many or a class for expanded clones.

>TRBD1|TRBJ1-4|-|TRBV19
TGTGCCAGTAGTACCCGACAGGGATTGGATGAAAAACTGTTTTTT
CASSTRQGLDEKLFF
>TRBD1|TRBJ2-1|-|TRBV2
TGTGCCAGCCGAGCCGGGACAGCCTACAATGAGCAGTTCTTC
CASRAGTAYNEQFF
>-|TRBJ1-2|-|TRBV6-4
TGTGCCAGCAGTGACTCGAATCCCCGGCGACCGATACTAGGCTATGGCTACACCTTC
CASSDSNPRRPILGYGYTF
>-|TRBJ1-1|-|TRBV5-1
TGCGCCAGCAGCTTCCAGGGGACTGAAGCTTTCTTT
CASSFQGTEAFF
>-|TRBJ1-5|-|TRBV28
TGTGCCAGCAGAAGAGCGGGTAATCAGCCCCAGCATTTT
CASRRAGNQPQHF
>TRBD1|TRBJ2-5|-|TRBV15
TGTGCCACCAGCAGAGAAACCGGGACAGTGCAACAGACCCAGTACTTC
CATSRETGTVQQTQYF
>-|TRBJ1-2|-|TRBV5-4
TGTGCCAGCAGCTATTCTAGTAACTATGGCTACACCTTC
CASSYSSNYGYTF
>-|TRBJ1-3|-|TRBV7-6
TGTGCCAGCAGCTTAGACAGGGACGGAAGCACCATATATTTT
CASSLDRDGSTIYF
>TRBD1|TRBJ1-2|few|TRBV3-1/TRBV3-2
TGTGCCAGCAGCATACAGGGGTTGGGAGGCTACACCTTC
CASSIQGLGGYTF
>TRBD1|TRBJ1-3|-|TRBV2
TGTGCCAGCAGTGTTGGACAGGGTGACACCATATATTTT
CASSVGQGDTIYF
>TRBD2|TRBJ2-5|once|TRBV5-1
TGCGCCAGCAGCTTGGGCCGGTTTTTAGCGGGGAAACAAGAGACCCAGTACTTC
CASSLGRFLAGKQETQYF
>TRBD1|TRBJ1-1|few|TRBV28
TGTGCCAGCAGTGGAAGGACAGGGGGCACTGAAGCTTTCTTT
CASSGRTGGTEAFF
>-|TRBJ1-4|-|TRBV2
TGTGCCAGCAAATTAGAGGGAGCGCTTAATGAAAAACTGTTTTTT
CASKLEGALNEKLFF